This T cell receptor beta chain was recorded in a study of CD8 T cells in Susac syndrome. Looked up from germline, CDR1 is SGDLS and CDR2 is YYNGEE. The CDR3 is 15 amino acids. V dropped 3 bases and J dropped 6 bases, with 19 bases sitting between them. cDNA came from about 0.5 to 1 ug RNA primed by random hexamers. TCRdb itself ran the immunoSEQ multiplex PCR reads through MiXCR, one entry per CDR3 protein. The sample consists of fewer than 150,000 distinct CDR3 sequences, about 93% of them appearing once. Sequencing of TCR beta was undertaken in CD8+ and CD4+ T cells derived from blood. Negative isolation was used for CD8+ and CD4+ T cells, and FACS enrichment was applied to TEMRA cells.

The V gene is TRBV9, the J gene TRBJ2-7, with D tentatively TRBD2 (7 bases). The sample taken for sequencing was CD8+ T cells from PBMCs. This receptor was obtained from a human donor in good health. The CDR3 is CASSGRGGLLGEQYF. The CDR3 nucleotides read TGTGCCAGCAGCGGAAGGGGGGGTCTACTTGGCGAGCAGTACTTC.